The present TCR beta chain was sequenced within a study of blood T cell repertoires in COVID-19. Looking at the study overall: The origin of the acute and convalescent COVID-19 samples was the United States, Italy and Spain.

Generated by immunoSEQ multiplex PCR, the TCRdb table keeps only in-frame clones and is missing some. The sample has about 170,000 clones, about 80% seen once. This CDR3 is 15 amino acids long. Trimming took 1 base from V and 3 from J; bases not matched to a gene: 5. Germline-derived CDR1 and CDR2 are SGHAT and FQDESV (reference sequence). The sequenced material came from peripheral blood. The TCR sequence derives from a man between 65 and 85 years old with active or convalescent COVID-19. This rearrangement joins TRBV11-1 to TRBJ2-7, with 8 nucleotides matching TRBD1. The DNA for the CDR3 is TGTGCCAGCAGCTTAGGTTCAGGGGGCAACTACGAGCAGTACTTC. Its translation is CASSLGSGGNYEQYF.